This TCR beta chain originates from a study of blood T cells in healthy people across ages (dated by TCRdb to between 2015 and 2017). General notes on the study: In model experiments, roughly one uniquely barcoded TCR beta cDNA molecule per two T cells was captured by template switching. To track age-related changes in TCR beta repertoire diversity, the study relied on deep sequencing normalized with unique cDNA molecular identifiers. Four age groups were formed from the donors: young (average approximately 15 years), middle-aged (more than 35), aged (62) and long-lived (around 82). To avoid experimental bias, donors of different ages were spread randomly across the sequencing lanes. For two donors (one aged 18 to 29 and one aged 80 or older), the study analyzed two additional independent replicas of 1 million unique cDNA reads from the same blood draw. General study outcomes and caveats: Estimates of total diversity from one million sequenced T cells were regarded as lower bounds and underestimates. The percentage of naive T cells measured by flow cytometry correlated strongly with observed TCR beta diversity. Because donor CMV infection status was unknown, age-related changes in expanded clonotypes were potentially confounded. Compared with the aged group, the long-lived group had more naive CD4+ T cells, fewer expanded clones and increased TCR diversity, a pattern suggesting age selection. Observed TCR beta diversity per million T cells fell roughly linearly with age, and a significant reduction was already apparent by age about 36. Conclusive comparison of naive and antigen-experienced compartments was prevented by the profiling of bulk unsorted PBMCs.

Details on this clonotype: Its antigen is currently not known. Base-call qualities are not available, and no considerably larger clone is one nucleotide away.

Systemically healthy Caucasian individuals from Russia, approximately 39 in total and aged about 6 to 95 years, were included as donors. Each donor gave approximately 9.3 milliliters of peripheral blood, collected into EDTA-treated Vacutainer tubes. Ficoll-Paque density-gradient centrifugation was used to isolate PBMCs, with at least 7 million obtained per sample. Total RNA, at least 6 micrograms per sample, was extracted from PBMCs with Trizol reagent. Naive CD45RAhigh/CD27high T cell percentages were measured by flow cytometry on a PBMC aliquot from every donor. The library was obtained by 5' RACE. Sequencing instrument: Illumina HiSeq 2500. A second PCR of roughly 7 to 11 cycles was performed with a sample-barcoded 5' primer and a J-beta primer mix. Each TCR beta cDNA molecule received a unique molecular identifier from a template-switch 5' adaptor carrying 12 random nucleotides. Each sample yielded at least 3 million CDR3-containing paired-end reads. First-strand cDNA was synthesized from all RNA with the Mint cDNA synthesis kit, primed by a TRBC-specific oligonucleotide. Following uracil-DNA glycosylase treatment, all cDNA underwent a first 18-cycle PCR with the universal primers M1SS and BC2_uni_R. On the authors' methods: Normalization of each sample was performed by random selection of 1 million high-quality reads, each carrying a distinct molecular identifier. Instead of being binned into consensus sequences, reads that shared molecular identifiers were thrown out. MiTCR, run with a Q25 quality threshold and the strictest error-elimination algorithm, handled CDR3 identification, clonotype clustering and error correction. Lower-bound total TCR beta diversity was estimated with a nonparametric unseen species model using Euler transformation. The public reads were reprocessed in TCRdb via fastp at Q25 and MiXCR, keeping in-frame beta chains. CDR3 protein duplicates are merged, each entry listing the most common genes and DNA. None of the V and J calls come from the authors' own analysis; TCRdb made them. In this sample the table shows some 800,000 distinct CDR3 sequences, approximately 48% of which occur a single time. Jointly, the top ten make up under 20% of the sample.

From the germline V gene (reference sequence), CDR1 is GTSNPN and CDR2 is SVGIG. V gives up 3 bases and J gives up 2 bases, and the segment between their germline ends measures 12 bases. The CDR3 runs 14 amino acids, cysteine and phenylalanine included. Only the CDR3 DNA stays, 42 bases, in frame from base 1. Sequenced: blood. Recombination connected TRBV30 to TRBJ2-3; the D gene is perhaps TRBD1, from 6 matching bases. This receptor was obtained from a man in his sixties in good health. In nucleotide form, the sequence is TGTGCCTGGAGCGTACAGGGTTTCACAGATACGCAGTATTTT. Its amino acids are CAWSVQGFTDTQYF.